The sequence of this T cell receptor beta chain was determined in a study of shared clonotypes between healthy human individuals. The CDR3 runs 14 residues. Trimming removed 3 bases from V and 1 base from J, with 9 bases in between. CDR1 and CDR2 from the germline V gene are LNHDA and SQIVND (reference sequence). Measured with immunoSEQ multiplex PCR; TCRdb has only the in-frame clones, and not every one. This sample has 450,000 to 650,000 clones, with about 80% found just once. This sequence was found in a woman aged 40 to 49 in good health. Some clones in this sample may be carry-over from other donors' samples. Sequenced input: PBMCs. This chain links TRBV19 with TRBJ1-2, with D possibly matching TRBD1 (5 bases). This CDR3 is CASSMFGGNYGYTF. CDR3 sequence (DNA): TGTGCCAGTAGTATGTTCGGGGGTAACTATGGCTACACCTTC.